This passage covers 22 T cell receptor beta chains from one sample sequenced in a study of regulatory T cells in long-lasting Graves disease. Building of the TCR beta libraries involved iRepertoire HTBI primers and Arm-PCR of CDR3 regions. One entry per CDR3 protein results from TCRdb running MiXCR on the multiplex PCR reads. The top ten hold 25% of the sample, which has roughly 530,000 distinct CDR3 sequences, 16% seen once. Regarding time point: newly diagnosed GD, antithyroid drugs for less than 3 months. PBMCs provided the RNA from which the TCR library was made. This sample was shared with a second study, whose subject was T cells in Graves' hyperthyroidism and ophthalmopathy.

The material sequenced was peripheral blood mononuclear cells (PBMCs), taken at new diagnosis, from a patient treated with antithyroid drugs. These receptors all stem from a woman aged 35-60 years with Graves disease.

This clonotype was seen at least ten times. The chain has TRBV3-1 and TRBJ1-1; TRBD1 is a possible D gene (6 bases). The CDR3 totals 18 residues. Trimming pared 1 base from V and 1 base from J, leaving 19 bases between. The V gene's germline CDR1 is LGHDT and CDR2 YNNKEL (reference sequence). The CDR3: CASSQVSLIRDKNTEAFF. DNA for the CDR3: TGTGCCAGCAGCCAAGTCTCCTTAATCCGGGACAAGAACACTGAAGCTTTCTTT.

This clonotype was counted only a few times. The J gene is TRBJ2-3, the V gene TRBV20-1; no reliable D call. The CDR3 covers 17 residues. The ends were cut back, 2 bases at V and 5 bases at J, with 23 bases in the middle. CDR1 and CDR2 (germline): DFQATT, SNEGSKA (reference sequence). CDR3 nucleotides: TGCAGTGCTAGACCCCGATCGAAAGTAGCTACCCAAGATACGCAGTATTTT. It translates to CSARPRSKVATQDTQYF.

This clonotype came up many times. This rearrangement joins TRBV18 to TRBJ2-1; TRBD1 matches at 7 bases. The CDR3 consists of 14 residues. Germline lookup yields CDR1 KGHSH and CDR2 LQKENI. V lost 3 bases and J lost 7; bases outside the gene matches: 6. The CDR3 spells CASSPDREMNEQFF. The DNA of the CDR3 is TGTGCCAGCTCACCTGACAGGGAGATGAATGAGCAGTTCTTC.

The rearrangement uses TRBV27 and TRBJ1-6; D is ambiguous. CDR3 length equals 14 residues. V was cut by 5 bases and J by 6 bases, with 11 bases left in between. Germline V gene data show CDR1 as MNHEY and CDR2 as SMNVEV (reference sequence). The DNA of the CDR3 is TGTGCCAGCAGTCATAGCGGGAGTAATTCACCCCTCCACTTT. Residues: CASSHSGSNSPLHF.

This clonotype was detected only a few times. The CDR3 here is CASSMTRLEAFF. The CDR3 DNA reads TGTGCCAGTAGTATGACGAGGCTTGAAGCTTTCTTT. This chain joins TRBV19 and TRBJ1-1, with unresolved D. CDR1 is LNHDA and CDR2 is SQIVND in the germline V gene (reference sequence). V lost 3 bases and J 7 bases, leaving 9 bases between the germline ends. CDR3 length: 12 amino acids.

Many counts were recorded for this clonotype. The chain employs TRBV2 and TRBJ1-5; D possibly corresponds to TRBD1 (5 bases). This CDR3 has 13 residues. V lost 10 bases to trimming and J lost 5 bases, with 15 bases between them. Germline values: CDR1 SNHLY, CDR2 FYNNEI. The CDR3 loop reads CAIVDSFDQPQHF. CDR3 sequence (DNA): TGTGCCATCGTCGACAGTTTTGATCAGCCCCAGCATTTT.

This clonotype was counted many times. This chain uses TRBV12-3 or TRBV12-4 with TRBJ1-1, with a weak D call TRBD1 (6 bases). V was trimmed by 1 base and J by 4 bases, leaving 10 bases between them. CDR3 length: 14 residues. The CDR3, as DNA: TGTGCCAGCAGTTTAGGAACAGGGAGCACTGAAGCTTTCTTT. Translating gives CASSLGTGSTEAFF.

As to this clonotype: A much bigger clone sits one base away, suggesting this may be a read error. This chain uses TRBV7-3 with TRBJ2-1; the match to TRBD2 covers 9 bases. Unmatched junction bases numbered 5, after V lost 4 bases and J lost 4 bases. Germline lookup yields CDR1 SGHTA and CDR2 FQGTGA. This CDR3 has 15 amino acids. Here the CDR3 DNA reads TGTGCCAGCAGCTCCGCGGGGGGGGTTTACAATGAGCAGTTCTTC. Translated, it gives CASSSAGGVYNEQFF.

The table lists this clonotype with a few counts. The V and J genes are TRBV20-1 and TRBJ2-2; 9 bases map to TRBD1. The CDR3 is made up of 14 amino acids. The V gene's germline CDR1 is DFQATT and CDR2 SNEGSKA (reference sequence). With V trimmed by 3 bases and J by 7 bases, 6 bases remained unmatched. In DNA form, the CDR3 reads TGCAGTGCTAGGGGGACAGGGATTATCGGGGAGCTGTTTTTT. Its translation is CSARGTGIIGELFF.

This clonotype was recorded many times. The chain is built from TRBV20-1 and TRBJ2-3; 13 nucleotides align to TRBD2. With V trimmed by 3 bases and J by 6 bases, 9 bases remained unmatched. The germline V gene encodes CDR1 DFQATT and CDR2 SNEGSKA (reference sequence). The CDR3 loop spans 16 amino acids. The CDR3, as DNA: TGCAGTGCTAGTAAACTAGCGGGGGGGTATTCCGATACGCAGTATTTT. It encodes CSASKLAGGYSDTQYF.

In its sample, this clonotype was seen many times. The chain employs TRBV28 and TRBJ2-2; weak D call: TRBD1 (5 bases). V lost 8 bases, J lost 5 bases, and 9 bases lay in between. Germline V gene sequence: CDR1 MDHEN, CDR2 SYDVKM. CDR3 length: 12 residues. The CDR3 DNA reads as TGTGCCAGCGGTAGGGGAACCGGGGAGCTGTTTTTT. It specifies CASGRGTGELFF.

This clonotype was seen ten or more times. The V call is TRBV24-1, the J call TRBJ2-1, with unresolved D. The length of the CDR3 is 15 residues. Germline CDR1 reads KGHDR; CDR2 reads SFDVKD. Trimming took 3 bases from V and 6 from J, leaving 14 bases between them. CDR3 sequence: CATSDPRAGSNEQFF. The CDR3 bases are TGTGCCACCAGTGATCCTCGAGCAGGCTCCAATGAGCAGTTCTTC.

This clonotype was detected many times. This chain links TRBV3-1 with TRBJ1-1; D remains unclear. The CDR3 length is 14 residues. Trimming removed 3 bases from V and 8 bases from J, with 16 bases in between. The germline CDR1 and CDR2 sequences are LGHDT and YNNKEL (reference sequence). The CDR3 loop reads CASSHSIGSREAFF. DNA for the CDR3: TGTGCCAGCAGCCATAGTATAGGGAGTCGGGAAGCTTTCTTT.

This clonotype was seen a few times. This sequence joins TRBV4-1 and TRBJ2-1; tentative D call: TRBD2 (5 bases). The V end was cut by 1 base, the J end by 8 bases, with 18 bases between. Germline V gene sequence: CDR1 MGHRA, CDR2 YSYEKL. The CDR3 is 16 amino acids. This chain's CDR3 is CASSQGSTGLRDEQFF. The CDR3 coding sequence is TGCGCCAGCAGCCAAGGATCCACTGGTTTGAGGGATGAGCAGTTCTTC.

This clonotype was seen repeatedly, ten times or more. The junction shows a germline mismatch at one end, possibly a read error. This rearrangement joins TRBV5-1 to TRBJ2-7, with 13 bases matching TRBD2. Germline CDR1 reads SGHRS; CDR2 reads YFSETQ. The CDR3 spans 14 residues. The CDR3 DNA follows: TGTGCCAGCAGTACTAGCGGGGGGGCCTACGAGCAGTACTTC. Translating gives CASSTSGGAYEQYF.

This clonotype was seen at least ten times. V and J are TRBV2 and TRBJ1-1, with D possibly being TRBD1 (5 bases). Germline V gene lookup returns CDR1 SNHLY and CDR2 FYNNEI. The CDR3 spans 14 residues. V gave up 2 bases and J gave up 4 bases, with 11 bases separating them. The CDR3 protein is CASSEQWGGTEAFF. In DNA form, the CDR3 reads TGTGCCAGCAGTGAACAATGGGGGGGCACTGAAGCTTTCTTT.

The CDR3 here is CASSVGSGDVLSYEQYF. As DNA, the CDR3 is TGTGCCAGCAGCGTCGGTAGCGGTGATGTTTTGTCCTACGAGCAGTACTTC. The gene calls are TRBV9 and TRBJ2-7; D might be TRBD2 (6 bases). Germline CDR1 SGDLS, CDR2 YYNGEE. This CDR3 region has 17 residues. V was pared by 2 bases and J by 1 base, with 19 bases between.

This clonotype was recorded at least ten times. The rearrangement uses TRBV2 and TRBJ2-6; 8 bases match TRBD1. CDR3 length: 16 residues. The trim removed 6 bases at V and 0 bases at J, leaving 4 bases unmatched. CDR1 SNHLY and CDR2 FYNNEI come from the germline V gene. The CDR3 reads CASRAGQGSGANVLTF. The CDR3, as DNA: TGTGCCAGCAGGGCTGGACAGGGCTCTGGGGCCAACGTCCTGACTTTC.

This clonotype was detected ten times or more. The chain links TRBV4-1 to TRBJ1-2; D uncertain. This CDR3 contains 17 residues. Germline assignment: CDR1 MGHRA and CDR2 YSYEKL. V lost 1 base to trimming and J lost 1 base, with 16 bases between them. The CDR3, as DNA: TGCGCCAGCAGCCAAGTCGAGAAGCCTCCCCTTAACTATGGCTACACCTTC. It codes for CASSQVEKPPLNYGYTF.

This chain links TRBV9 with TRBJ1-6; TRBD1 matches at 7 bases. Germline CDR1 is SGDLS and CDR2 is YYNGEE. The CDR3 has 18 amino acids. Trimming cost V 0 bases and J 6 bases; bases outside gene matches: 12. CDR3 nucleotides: TGTGCCAGCAGCGTAGCACAAATACAGGGGTTGGCTAATTCACCCCTCCACTTT. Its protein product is CASSVAQIQGLANSPLHF. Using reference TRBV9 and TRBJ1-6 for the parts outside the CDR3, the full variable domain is DSGVTQTPKHLITATGQRVTLRCSPRSGDLSVYWYQQSLDQGLQFLIQYYNGEERAKGNILERFSAQQFPDLHSELNLSSLELGDSALYFCASSVAQIQGLANSPLHFGNGTRLTVT.

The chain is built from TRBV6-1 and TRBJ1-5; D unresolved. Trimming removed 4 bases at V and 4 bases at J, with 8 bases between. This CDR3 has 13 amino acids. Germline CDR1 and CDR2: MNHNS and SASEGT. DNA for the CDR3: TGTGCCAGCAGTGCCGGCCCTAATCAGCCCCAGCATTTT. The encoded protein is CASSAGPNQPQHF.

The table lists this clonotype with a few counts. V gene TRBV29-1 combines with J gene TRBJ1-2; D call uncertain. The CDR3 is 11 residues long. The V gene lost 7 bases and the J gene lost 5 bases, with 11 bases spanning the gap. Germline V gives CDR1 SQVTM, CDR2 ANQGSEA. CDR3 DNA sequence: TGCAGCGGGGCGGCAGCTTATGGCTACACCTTC. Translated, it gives CSGAAAYGYTF.